Below are 7 T cell receptor beta chains sequenced from a single sample in a study of CD8 T cells in ankylosing spondylitis (dated by TCRdb to the late 2010s). Library prep was done by 5' RACE. The data were produced on an Illumina HiSeq 2500. The public reads were run again by TCRdb, first through fastp at Q25 and then through MiXCR, and only productive beta chains were kept. Every CDR3 protein is listed once, alongside the most common genes and DNA of its rows. Counted in this sample were about 340,000 distinct CDR3 sequences; approximately 14% of them appeared once. Less than 1.1% of the sample is taken by the ten largest. The sample taken for sequencing was blood, either unsorted or a sorted T cell fraction (not recorded which). These receptors were collected from a male donor with ankylosing spondylitis or in good health (not recorded which).

This clonotype has just a few counts. J is TRBJ1-2 and V is TRBV4-1; tentatively, D is TRBD1 (5 bases). From germline, CDR1 is MGHRA and CDR2 YSYEKL. The CDR3 length is 14 residues. Trimming cost V 4 bases and J 3 bases, with 12 bases left between them. The CDR3 spells CASSLPTAHYGYTF. CDR3 nucleotides: TGCGCCAGCAGCCTCCCGACAGCCCACTATGGCTACACCTTC.

The genes are TRBV6-5 and TRBJ2-3; D ambiguous. Trimming removed 0 bases at V and 5 bases at J, with 12 bases between. The germline gives CDR1 MNHEY, CDR2 SVGAGI. This CDR3 is 15 amino acids long. The CDR3 here is CASSYSELSGDTQYF. The CDR3 nucleotides are TGTGCCAGCAGTTACTCCGAGCTATCCGGAGATACGCAGTATTTT.

This clonotype has ten or more counts. This chain uses TRBV5-1 with TRBJ2-2, with 8 bases that match TRBD1. Losses at the gene ends were 0 bases for V and 5 bases for J; bases not matched to a gene: 3. The CDR3 is made up of 15 amino acids. Germline-derived CDR1 and CDR2 are SGHRS and YFSETQ. CDR3 DNA: TGCGCCAGCAGCTTGGGCAGGGGGCTGACCGGGGAGCTGTTTTTT. This encodes CASSLGRGLTGELFF.

This clonotype was detected a few times. The chain recombines TRBV5-1 with TRBJ1-4, with 7 bases lining up with TRBD1. V shed 4 bases, J shed 5 bases, and the junction held 8 bases outside the gene matches. CDR3 length equals 15 residues. Germline V CDR1 and CDR2: SGHRS, YFSETQ. The CDR3 protein is CASSATTGQNEKLFF. CDR3 coding DNA: TGCGCCAGCAGCGCGACGACAGGGCAAAATGAAAAACTGTTTTTT. Supplemented by reference TRBV5-1 and TRBJ1-4, the full variable domain reads KAGVTQTPRYLIKTRGQQVTLSCSPISGHRSVSWYQQTPGQGLQFLFEYFSETQRNKGNFPGRFSGRQFSNSRSEMNVSTLELGDSALYLCASSATTGQNEKLFFGSGTQLSVL.

This clonotype occurred a few times. The chain links TRBV6-5 to TRBJ1-6; D unclear. The CDR3 covers 16 residues. Germline V gives CDR1 MNHEY, CDR2 SVGAGI. V dropped 2 bases and J dropped 4 bases, with 12 bases sitting between them. The CDR3 coding sequence is TGTGCCAGCAGTTACCACGGGCAGCCTTATAATTCACCCCTCCACTTT. Translation: CASSYHGQPYNSPLHF.

This rearrangement joins TRBV7-9 to TRBJ2-3; perhaps TRBD2 as D (5 bases). There are 13 residues in the CDR3. Germline CDR1 reads SEHNR; CDR2 reads FQNEAQ (reference sequence). V lost 2 bases to trimming and J lost 3 bases, with 6 bases between them. The CDR3 region is CASSLRETDTQYF. The CDR3 DNA is TGTGCCAGCAGCTTAAGGGAGACAGATACGCAGTATTTT. Drawing the rest from reference TRBV7-9 and TRBJ2-3, the complete variable domain is DTGVSQNPRHKITKRGQNVTFRCDPISEHNRLYWYRQTLGQGPEFLTYFQNEAQLEKSRLLSDRFSAERPKGSFSTLEIQRTEQGDSAMYLCASSLRETDTQYFGPGTRLTVL.

This clonotype was recorded a few times. The rearrangement links TRBV5-1 to TRBJ2-2, with 10 bases fitting TRBD2. The CDR3 contains 21 residues. Germline CDR1 reads SGHRS; CDR2 reads YFSETQ. Trimming removed 3 bases from V and 6 bases from J; junction bases left unmatched: 23. CDR3 DNA sequence: TGCGCCAGCAGCTCCAAGGACAGTTACAACAAGGGGCTAGCGGGAGCCGGGGAGCTGTTTTTT. This encodes CASSSKDSYNKGLAGAGELFF.